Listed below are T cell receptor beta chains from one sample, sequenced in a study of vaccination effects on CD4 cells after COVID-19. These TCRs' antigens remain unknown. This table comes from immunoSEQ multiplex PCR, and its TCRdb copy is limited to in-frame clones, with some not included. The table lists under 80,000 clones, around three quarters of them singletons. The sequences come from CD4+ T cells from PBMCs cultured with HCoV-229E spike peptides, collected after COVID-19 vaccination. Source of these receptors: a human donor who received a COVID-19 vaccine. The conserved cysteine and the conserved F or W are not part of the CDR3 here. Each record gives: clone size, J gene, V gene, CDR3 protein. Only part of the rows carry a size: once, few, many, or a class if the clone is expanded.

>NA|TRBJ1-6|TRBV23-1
ASSQFGRPSSYNSPLH
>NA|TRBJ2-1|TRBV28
ASRGPGTYSSYNEQF
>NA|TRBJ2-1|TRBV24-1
ATSDFGRGGNEQF
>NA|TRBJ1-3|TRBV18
ASSPKPQGSGNTIY
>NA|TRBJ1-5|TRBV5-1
ASSRGTGGGQPQH
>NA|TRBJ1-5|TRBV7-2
ASSQRQGHQPQH
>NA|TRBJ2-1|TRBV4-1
ASSRGTGYNEQF
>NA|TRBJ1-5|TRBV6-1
ASSESGGVQPQH
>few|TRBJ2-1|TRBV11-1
ASTAGQGRNNEQF
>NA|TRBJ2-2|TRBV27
ASRDRIAGELF
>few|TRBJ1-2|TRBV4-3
ASSQVQGKGYT
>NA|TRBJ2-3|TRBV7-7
ASSRGVASTDTQY
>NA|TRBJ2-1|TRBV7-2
ASSGNRGGVYNEQF
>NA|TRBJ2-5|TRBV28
ASSLTSGGQETQY
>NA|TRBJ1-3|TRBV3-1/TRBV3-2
ASSQGAIQDGGNTIY
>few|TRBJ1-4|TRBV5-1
ASSPDRAGEKLF
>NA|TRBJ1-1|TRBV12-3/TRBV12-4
ASSQGQSEAF
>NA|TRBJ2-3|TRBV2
ASSDRSGGGTDTQY
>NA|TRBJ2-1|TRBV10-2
ASSADMSSYNEQF
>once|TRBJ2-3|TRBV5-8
ASSHPHTQY
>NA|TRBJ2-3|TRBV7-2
ASSSHSGTDTQY
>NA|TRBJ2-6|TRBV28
ASRKRGAVGANVLT
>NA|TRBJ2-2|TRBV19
ASTRELFFGALF
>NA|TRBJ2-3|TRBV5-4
ASSHPQGADTQY